This T cell receptor (beta chain) was captured in a study of siplizumab effects on memory and regulatory T cells. V trimming: 1 base; J trimming: 2 bases; junction bases outside the gene matches: 2. The CDR3 loop spans 14 amino acids. Germline V gene lookup returns CDR1 MGHRA and CDR2 YSYEKL. With respect to this clone: Its target is not known.

Study observations and caveats: No more than a minor fraction of alloreactive clones could be traced back to unstimulated subsets.

Using immunoSEQ multiplex PCR, the repertoire was profiled, and TCRdb retains in-frame clones only, with some absent. The data show 94,000 or so clones, approximately 93% seen once. The chain carries TRBV4-1 and TRBJ2-7; TRBD2 matches 7 bases. The TCR comes from a human donor in good health. Sequencing used CD8+ T cells sorted from blood. The CDR3 reads CASSQAGGPYEQYF. The DNA of the CDR3 is TGCGCCAGCAGCCAAGCGGGGGGTCCCTACGAGCAGTACTTC.